This is a list of T cell receptor beta chains from one sample in a study of blood T cell repertoires in COVID-19. Assay used: immunoSEQ multiplex PCR; TCRdb lists only in-frame clones, some missing. The repertoire holds tens of thousands of clones, with 85% to 90% as singletons. The specimen sequenced was peripheral blood. The receptors were sampled from a woman in her seventies with acute or convalescent COVID-19. Both conserved end residues are part of each CDR3. The order of the fields is J gene, V gene, clone size, D gene, CDR3 protein, CDR3 DNA. D genes are given only for firm matches. Clone size is stated in some rows and not others, as once, few, many or a class when expanded.

TRBJ2-5	TRBV18	.	TRBD1	CASSPNRQGNGETQYF	TGTGCCAGCTCACCTAATCGACAGGGTAATGGGGAGACCCAGTACTTC
TRBJ2-5	TRBV5-4	once	.	CASSFQARQETQYF	TGTGCCAGCAGCTTTCAAGCGCGACAGGAGACCCAGTACTTC
TRBJ2-3	TRBV7-3	.	TRBD2	CASSKTSDRGDTQYF	TGTGCCAGCAGCAAGACTAGCGACCGGGGAGATACGCAGTATTTT
TRBJ2-6	TRBV4-1	.	TRBD1	CASSQGQGVSNVLTF	TGCGCCAGCAGCCAGGGACAGGGGGTGTCCAACGTCCTGACTTTC
TRBJ2-2	TRBV18	.	.	CASSSSGGPNTGELFF	TGTGCCAGCTCATCATCTGGAGGGCCGAACACCGGGGAGCTGTTTTTT
TRBJ2-2	TRBV11-2	.	.	CASSLDSPPTGELFF	TGTGCCAGCAGCTTAGATAGCCCCCCGACCGGGGAGCTGTTTTTT
TRBJ1-5	TRBV7-9	.	.	CASSAFGVNQPQHF	TGTGCCAGCAGCGCCTTTGGAGTAAATCAGCCCCAGCATTTT
TRBJ2-2	TRBV5-1	.	TRBD2	CASSLTSGANTGELFF	TGCGCCAGCAGCCTGACTAGCGGGGCTAACACCGGGGAGCTGTTTTTT
TRBJ2-2	TRBV7-9	.	TRBD2	CASSIAGTTNTGELFF	TGTGCCAGCAGCATAGCGGGGACAACGAACACCGGGGAGCTGTTTTTT
TRBJ2-7	TRBV27	.	TRBD2	CASSLIPGFLAGGHEQYF	TGTGCCAGCAGTTTAATACCCGGGTTCCTAGCGGGAGGGCACGAGCAGTACTTC
TRBJ1-3	TRBV5-1	.	.	CASSLAAGAGNTIYF	TGCGCCAGCAGCTTGGCCGCAGGGGCTGGAAACACCATATATTTT